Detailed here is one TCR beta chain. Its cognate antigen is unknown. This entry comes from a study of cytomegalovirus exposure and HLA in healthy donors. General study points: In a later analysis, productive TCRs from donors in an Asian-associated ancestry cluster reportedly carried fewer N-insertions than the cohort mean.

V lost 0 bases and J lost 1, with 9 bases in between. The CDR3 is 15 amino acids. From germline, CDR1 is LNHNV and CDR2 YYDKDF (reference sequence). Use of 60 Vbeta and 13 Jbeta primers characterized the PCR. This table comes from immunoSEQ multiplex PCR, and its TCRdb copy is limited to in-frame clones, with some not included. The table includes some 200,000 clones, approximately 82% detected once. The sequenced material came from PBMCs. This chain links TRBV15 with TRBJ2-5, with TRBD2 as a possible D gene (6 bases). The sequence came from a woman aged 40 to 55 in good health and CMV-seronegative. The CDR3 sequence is CATSRDRGGQETQYF. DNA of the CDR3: TGTGCCACCAGCAGAGATAGGGGAGGCCAAGAGACCCAGTACTTC.